What follows are 25 T cell receptor beta chains derived from one specimen sequenced in a study of control samples from healthy donors and cancer patients. The repertoire was sequenced with immunoSEQ multiplex PCR; TCRdb's copy has only in-frame clones and lacks some. Counted here are some 76,000 clones, about 90% occurring once; the ten biggest clones make up over 15%. The sample was PBMCs. The source of these receptors is a man between 60 and 75 years old with lung cancer.

The chain recombines TRBV19 with TRBJ2-1, with D maybe TRBD1 (5 bases). CDR1 and CDR2 (germline): LNHDA, SQIVND (reference sequence). CDR3 length equals 14 residues. With 6 bases removed from V and 1 base from J, the gap between germline ends came to 10 bases. The CDR3 sequence: CASSQGTSYNEQFF. The CDR3 DNA follows: TGTGCCAGTAGCCAGGGCACGTCCTACAATGAGCAGTTCTTC. The variable domain in full, with the rest retrieved from reference TRBV19 and TRBJ2-1, is DGGITQSPKYLFRKEGQNVTLSCEQNLNHDAMYWYRQDPGQGLRLIYYSQIVNDFQKGDIAEGYSVSREKKESFPLTVTSAQKNPTAFYLCASSQGTSYNEQFFGPGTRLTVL.

J is TRBJ1-1 and V is TRBV6-1; 9 bases agree with TRBD1. CDR1 is MNHNS, CDR2 SASEGT, per germline. V shed 0 bases and J 4 bases; nucleotides not matched to a gene: 3. The CDR3 runs to 15 residues. Written as DNA, the CDR3 is TGTGCCAGCAGTGAAGCTAGGGACAGGGCCACTGAAGCTTTCTTT. This sequence encodes CASSEARDRATEAFF.

This clone appeared once. As DNA, the CDR3 is TGTGCCAGCAGCGTAGGGACAGGGGGTAGGACTGAAGCTTTCTTT. Translated: CASSVGTGGRTEAFF. The chain joins TRBV9 to TRBJ1-1, with TRBD1 matching 10 bases. The CDR3 spans 15 residues. With 0 bases clipped from V and 5 bases from J, the junction kept 4 bases outside the gene matches. The germline V gene encodes CDR1 SGDLS and CDR2 YYNGEE.

The chain couples TRBV9 to TRBJ2-2, with D maybe TRBD1 (6 bases). The CDR3 runs 14 residues. Deletions cut 6 bases from V and 4 bases from J, with 13 bases between. Germline CDR1 reads SGDLS; CDR2 reads YYNGEE. The CDR3 spells CASTMDSGTGELFF. CDR3 sequence (DNA): TGTGCCAGCACTATGGACAGTGGCACCGGGGAGCTGTTTTTT.

The chain employs TRBV9 and TRBJ1-2; 7 positions match TRBD1. The germline CDR1 and CDR2 sequences are SGDLS and YYNGEE. CDR3 length: 15 residues. The ends lost 0 bases at V and 3 bases at J; junction bases unmatched: 5. The CDR3 DNA is TGTGCCAGCAGCGTAGGTAACAGGGGAGACTATGGCTACACCTTC. This sequence encodes CASSVGNRGDYGYTF.

This sequence joins TRBV5-1 and TRBJ1-1, with a tentative D call TRBD1 (5 bases). V was cut by 1 base and J by 7 bases, with 14 bases left in between. The CDR3 sequence is 14 residues long. The V gene's germline CDR1 is SGHRS and CDR2 YFSETQ. CDR3 region: CASSLRQGAFEAFF. Written as DNA, the CDR3 is TGCGCCAGCAGCTTGCGGCAGGGTGCCTTTGAAGCTTTCTTT.

The chain has TRBV4-1 and TRBJ2-3; 13 bases are a match to TRBD2. The CDR3 is 15 amino acids. V shed 6 bases and J 4 bases; nucleotides not matched to a gene: 4. Germline V gene lookup returns CDR1 MGHRA and CDR2 YSYEKL. DNA of the CDR3: TGCGCCAGCAGAGGGACTAGCGGGGACGCAGATACGCAGTATTTT. Protein: CASRGTSGDADTQYF.

The V gene is TRBV24-1, the J gene TRBJ2-3; 10 positions agree with TRBD2. The CDR3 runs 17 residues. V gave up 3 bases and J gave up 2 bases; unmatched junction bases: 7. CDR1 and CDR2 (germline): KGHDR, SFDVKD. CDR3 sequence: CATSDGGLATLTDTQYF. CDR3 nucleotide sequence: TGTGCCACCAGTGATGGGGGACTAGCGACACTCACAGATACGCAGTATTTT.

The V gene is TRBV6-5, the J gene TRBJ1-2, with 10 bases matching TRBD1. The V and J ends lost 7 bases and 5 bases, in that order; junction bases with no gene match: 7. Germline assignment: CDR1 MNHEY and CDR2 SVGAGI. The CDR3 is made up of 14 amino acids. In DNA, the CDR3 is TGTGCCAGCACGACAGGGGGCGCAGAATATGGCTACACCTTC. Protein sequence: CASTTGGAEYGYTF.

The chain employs TRBV18 and TRBJ1-3; 8 bases match TRBD1. The CDR3 has 16 amino acids. CDR1 and CDR2 (germline): KGHSH, LQKENI. The J segment lost 0 bases and the V segment lost 5 bases, leaving 6 bases of the junction unmatched. The CDR3 sequence is CASSSQGAASGNTIYF. In DNA, the CDR3 is TGTGCCAGCTCATCGCAGGGGGCCGCCTCTGGAAACACCATATATTTT.

The chain is built from TRBV25-1 and TRBJ1-5; unclear D gene. The V end was cut by 3 bases, the J end by 5 bases, with 11 bases between. Per the germline V gene, CDR1 is MGHDK and CDR2 is SYGVNS. This CDR3 comprises 14 residues. The DNA of the CDR3 is TGTGCCAGCAGTGAGCCGGGTGCACATCAGCCCCAGCATTTT. This translates into CASSEPGAHQPQHF.

The genes are TRBV30 and TRBJ1-1; D is undetermined. Per the germline V gene, CDR1 is GTSNPN and CDR2 is SVGIG (reference sequence). CDR3 length equals 14 residues. With 7 bases removed from V and 4 bases from J, the gap between germline ends came to 19 bases. DNA of the CDR3: TGTGCCTTTCGGATCACGGGTTTCGGCACTGAAGCTTTCTTT. Its protein product is CAFRITGFGTEAFF.

This clone was detected only a few times. The chain couples TRBV5-1 to TRBJ2-3, with no clear D. The CDR3 runs to 17 residues. V gave up 3 bases and J gave up 0 bases, with 17 bases separating them. Germline V lookup: CDR1 SGHRS, CDR2 YFSETQ. The CDR3 bases are TGCGCCAGCAGCTCTGGCCTCGGGCTGGAGAGCACAGATACGCAGTATTTT. Its protein product is CASSSGLGLESTDTQYF. Full variable domain (rest looked up from reference TRBV5-1 and TRBJ2-3): KAGVTQTPRYLIKTRGQQVTLSCSPISGHRSVSWYQQTPGQGLQFLFEYFSETQRNKGNFPGRFSGRQFSNSRSEMNVSTLELGDSALYLCASSSGLGLESTDTQYFGPGTRLTVL.

The chain couples TRBV10-3 to TRBJ2-5; D not certain. Germline lookup yields CDR1 ENHRY and CDR2 SYGVKD. V lost 2 bases and J 6 bases, leaving 7 bases between the germline ends. The CDR3 is 12 amino acids. The CDR3 DNA is TGTGCCATCAGTGAGACCGAGAAGACCCAGTACTTC. Translation: CAISETEKTQYF.

CDR3 DNA: TGTGCCTGGAGTAAACAGGGGCGGCGAAATGGCTACACCTTC. Protein product: CAWSKQGRRNGYTF. The chain is built from TRBV30 and TRBJ1-2; 7 positions agree with TRBD1. CDR3 size: 14 residues. Trimming cost V 2 bases and J 6 bases; bases outside gene matches: 9. Germline V CDR1 and CDR2: GTSNPN, SVGIG (reference sequence).

The rearrangement links TRBV6-5 to TRBJ2-7, with D possibly TRBD2 on 7 matching bases. This CDR3 spans 14 amino acids. Germline values: CDR1 MNHEY, CDR2 SVGAGI. Trimming removed 2 bases from V and 9 bases from J, with 17 bases in between. This CDR3 reads CASSYNGGLVWQYF. CDR3 in DNA: TGTGCCAGCAGTTACAACGGGGGGCTGGTATGGCAGTACTTC.

V and J are TRBV7-3 and TRBJ2-5, with TRBD2 matching 12 bases. Germline CDR1 and CDR2: SGHTA and FQGTGA. Trimming cost V 5 bases and J 5 bases; bases outside gene matches: 6. The length of the CDR3 is 15 residues. The CDR3 protein is CASSPSGGAWETQYF. The CDR3 DNA sequence: TGTGCCAGCAGCCCTAGCGGGGGGGCATGGGAGACCCAGTACTTC.

This clone was seen only once. The chain links TRBV18 to TRBJ2-4, with D possibly matching TRBD1 (6 bases). This CDR3 is built from 15 residues. Trimming cost V 3 bases and J 4 bases, with 13 bases left between them. Germline V lookup: CDR1 KGHSH, CDR2 LQKENI. DNA for the CDR3: TGTGCCAGCTCACCTGAAACGCAGGGGAAAAACATTCAGTACTTC. Translating gives CASSPETQGKNIQYF.

The chain links TRBV7-8 to TRBJ2-1, with no clear D. V was shortened by 5 bases and J by 2 bases, with 10 bases between the two germline ends. CDR1 is SGHVS and CDR2 is FQNEAQ in the germline V gene. The CDR3 consists of 14 residues. The CDR3 spells CASSRATPYNEQFF. DNA for the CDR3: TGTGCCAGCAGCAGAGCTACCCCCTACAATGAGCAGTTCTTC.

This chain uses TRBV12-3 or TRBV12-4 with TRBJ2-1, with D unclear. Trimming removed 2 bases from V and 9 bases from J, with 11 bases in between. This CDR3 comprises 13 residues. CDR3 amino acids: CASSLWPPGEQFF. CDR3 nucleotides: TGTGCCAGCAGTTTATGGCCCCCCGGTGAGCAGTTCTTC.

CDR3 region: CASSFRTGGEGYTF. Here the CDR3 DNA reads TGTGCCAGCAGCTTCCGGACAGGGGGCGAGGGCTACACCTTC. The rearrangement joins TRBV11-2 to TRBJ1-2, with 11 bases lining up with TRBD1. The CDR3 length is 14 residues. Germline CDR1 and CDR2: SGHAT and FQNNGV. V dropped 3 bases and J dropped 8; count of bases not matched to a gene: 5.

The table lists this clone with a few counts. V and J are TRBV4-1 and TRBJ2-7, with a weak D call TRBD1 (7 bases). The CDR3 covers 14 residues. V dropped 0 bases and J dropped 7 bases, with 13 bases sitting between them. Germline CDR1 is MGHRA and CDR2 is YSYEKL. The CDR3 loop reads CASSQDWTGGEQYV. CDR3 coding DNA: TGCGCCAGCAGCCAAGACTGGACAGGAGGGGAGCAGTACGTC.

The CDR3 here is CAWSPAGGPYEQYV. CDR3 DNA: TGTGCCTGGAGTCCAGCGGGGGGCCCCTACGAGCAGTACGTC. The chain recombines TRBV30 with TRBJ2-7, with TRBD2 matching 9 bases. The length of the CDR3 is 14 residues. J lost 2 bases, V lost 2 bases, and 4 bases had no gene match. Germline V gene lookup returns CDR1 GTSNPN and CDR2 SVGIG (reference sequence).

V is TRBV10-3 and J is TRBJ2-1; 8 nucleotides align to TRBD2. The J segment lost 3 bases and the V segment lost 5 bases, leaving 9 bases of the junction unmatched. Germline-derived CDR1 and CDR2 are ENHRY and SYGVKD. This CDR3 is built from 16 residues. In DNA, the CDR3 is TGTGCCATCAGTTTCACTAGCGGCTCCAACTACAATGAGCAGTTCTTC. Amino acids: CAISFTSGSNYNEQFF.

V gene TRBV11-2 combines with J gene TRBJ1-5; D ambiguous. The CDR3 is made up of 12 amino acids. Germline loops: CDR1 SGHAT, CDR2 FQNNGV. V gave up 2 bases and J gave up 6 bases, with 5 bases separating them. The CDR3 spells CASSLTGQPQHF. The CDR3 nucleotides are TGTGCCAGCAGCTTAACGGGTCAGCCCCAGCATTTT.